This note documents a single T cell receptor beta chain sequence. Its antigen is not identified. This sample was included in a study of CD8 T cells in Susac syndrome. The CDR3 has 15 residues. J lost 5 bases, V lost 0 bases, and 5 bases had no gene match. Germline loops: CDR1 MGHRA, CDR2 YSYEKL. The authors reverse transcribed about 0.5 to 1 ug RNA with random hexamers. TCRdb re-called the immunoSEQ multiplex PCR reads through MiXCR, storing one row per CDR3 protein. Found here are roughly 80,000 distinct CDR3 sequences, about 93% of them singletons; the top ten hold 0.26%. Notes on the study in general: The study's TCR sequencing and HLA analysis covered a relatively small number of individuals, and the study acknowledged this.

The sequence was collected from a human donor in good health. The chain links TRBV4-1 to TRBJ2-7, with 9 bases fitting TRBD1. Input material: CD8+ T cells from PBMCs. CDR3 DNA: TGCGCCAGCAGCCAAGACCCGGGACAGGGCAACGAGCAGTACTTC. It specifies CASSQDPGQGNEQYF.